Each of the 12 T cell receptor beta chains below was sequenced from the same sample in a study of blood T cell repertoires in COVID-19. Data came from immunoSEQ multiplex PCR; TCRdb stores just in-frame clones and leaves some out. The repertoire includes approximately 300,000 clones, approximately 90% of them detected once, and roughly 3.9% sits in the top ten. The sample comprised PBMCs or T cells enriched from blood (not recorded which). These receptors all come from a young woman who had been exposed to COVID-19.

The gene calls are TRBV24-1 and TRBJ1-2, with D possibly matching TRBD1 (6 bases). The CDR3 contains 16 residues. Germline CDR1 and CDR2: KGHDR and SFDVKD. V gave up 2 bases and J gave up 8 bases, with 20 bases separating them. CDR3 coding DNA: TGTGCCACCAGTGATTCCAGGGGCCACCCCGGAATGGGCTACACCTTC. Its protein is CATSDSRGHPGMGYTF.

The chain has TRBV5-1 and TRBJ1-2; D perhaps matches TRBD1 (6 bases). The ends were cut back, 4 bases at V and 6 bases at J, with 10 bases in the middle. This CDR3 has 12 residues. The V gene's germline CDR1 is SGHRS and CDR2 YFSETQ. In nucleotides, the CDR3 is TGCGCCAGCAGCGAACAGGGAAATGGCTACACCTTC. This sequence encodes CASSEQGNGYTF. The complete variable domain, with remaining parts taken from reference TRBV5-1 and TRBJ1-2, reads KAGVTQTPRYLIKTRGQQVTLSCSPISGHRSVSWYQQTPGQGLQFLFEYFSETQRNKGNFPGRFSGRQFSNSRSEMNVSTLELGDSALYLCASSEQGNGYTFGSGTRLTVV.

The chain carries TRBV2 and TRBJ1-6; TRBD1 matches 8 bases. Germline assignment: CDR1 SNHLY and CDR2 FYNNEI. J lost 6 bases, V lost 9 bases, and 4 bases had no gene match. CDR3 length equals 13 residues. The CDR3 loop reads CARDQGANSPLHF. CDR3 DNA sequence: TGTGCCAGAGATCAGGGGGCTAATTCACCCCTCCACTTT.

Of note for this clone: This CDR3 is also generated by other DNA sequences in the sample. This chain connects TRBV10-3 to TRBJ1-1, with D uncertain. The CDR3 totals 13 residues. The germline V gene has CDR1 ENHRY and CDR2 SYGVKD. The V end lost 2 bases, the J end lost 3 bases, and 7 bases lay between the germline ends. DNA for the CDR3: TGTGCCATCAGTGAGCGCGGAGACACTGAAGCTTTCTTT. Translation: CAISERGDTEAFF.

In this sample, this clone turned up a few times. The V and J genes are TRBV5-8 and TRBJ1-6; 8 bases agree with TRBD1. With V trimmed by 4 bases and J by 14 bases, 5 bases remained unmatched. Germline V CDR1 and CDR2: SGHTS, YDEGEE. There are 12 residues in the CDR3. CDR3 DNA sequence: TGTGCCAGCAGCGACACAGGGGGTACCCTCCACTTT. Protein: CASSDTGGTLHF.

The rearrangement links TRBV19 to TRBJ1-5; 7 bases are shared with TRBD1. Germline CDR1 LNHDA, CDR2 SQIVND (reference sequence). This CDR3 is built from 15 residues. Germline trimming cut 8 bases from V and 4 bases from J; bases unmatched to any gene: 11. The CDR3 sequence: CASSPGDSLNQPQHF. CDR3 DNA sequence: TGTGCCAGTTCCCCGGGGGACAGCCTTAATCAGCCCCAGCATTTT. The full variable domain, with the rest looked up from reference TRBV19 and TRBJ1-5, is DGGITQSPKYLFRKEGQNVTLSCEQNLNHDAMYWYRQDPGQGLRLIYYSQIVNDFQKGDIAEGYSVSREKKESFPLTVTSAQKNPTAFYLCASSPGDSLNQPQHFGDGTRLSIL.

The genes are TRBV15 and TRBJ1-1; 10 bases map to TRBD1. This CDR3 is 16 amino acids long. V dropped 0 bases and J dropped 5; count of bases not matched to a gene: 6. Looked up from germline, CDR1 is LNHNV and CDR2 is YYDKDF (reference sequence). DNA for the CDR3: TGTGCCACCAGCAGAGATCTGTGGACAGGGGGGACTGAAGCTTTCTTT. It yields the protein CATSRDLWTGGTEAFF.

The CDR3 DNA sequence: TGTGCCAGCAGACAGGGTCTTAATGGCTACACCTTC. It encodes CASRQGLNGYTF. The chain combines TRBV7-9 with TRBJ1-2; possible D gene TRBD1, 6 bases. Trimming left V 6 bases short and J 6 bases short, with 11 bases between. This CDR3 is 12 amino acids long. Looked up from germline, CDR1 is SEHNR and CDR2 is FQNEAQ (reference sequence). Using reference TRBV7-9 and TRBJ1-2 for the parts outside the CDR3, the full variable domain is DTGVSQNPRHKITKRGQNVTFRCDPISEHNRLYWYRQTLGQGPEFLTYFQNEAQLEKSRLLSDRFSAERPKGSFSTLEIQRTEQGDSAMYLCASRQGLNGYTFGSGTRLTVV.

This chain joins TRBV10-3 and TRBJ2-2; weak D call: TRBD2 (6 bases). From germline, CDR1 is ENHRY and CDR2 SYGVKD. V lost 1 base to trimming and J lost 0 bases, with 9 bases between them. CDR3 length: 16 amino acids. CDR3 region: CAISEFAGSNTGELFF. The CDR3, as DNA: TGTGCCATCAGTGAGTTTGCGGGGTCGAACACCGGGGAGCTGTTTTTT.

This chain links TRBV7-2 with TRBJ1-4, with D unclear. Trimming cost V 2 bases and J 0 bases, with 4 bases left between them. This CDR3 contains 14 residues. Germline CDR1 reads SGHTA; CDR2 reads FQGNSA. This chain's CDR3 is CASSLPATNEKLFF. The CDR3 coding sequence is TGTGCCAGCAGCTTACCTGCAACTAATGAAAAACTGTTTTTT.

This chain connects TRBV4-2 to TRBJ2-7; 8 nucleotides line up with TRBD2. The CDR3 is made up of 16 amino acids. Germline-derived CDR1 and CDR2 are LGHNA and YNFKEQ. Losses at the gene ends were 3 bases for V and 5 bases for J; bases not matched to a gene: 12. CDR3 bases: TGTGCCAGCAGCCACGCGGGGGGCACCCCTTCCCACGAGCAGTACTTC. Translating gives CASSHAGGTPSHEQYF.

The chain uses TRBV9 and TRBJ1-2, with D possibly matching TRBD1 (5 bases). Germline V CDR1 and CDR2: SGDLS, YYNGEE. Trimming removed 0 bases at V and 8 bases at J, with 8 bases between. This CDR3 comprises 12 residues. This chain's CDR3 is CASSVVGAGYTF. In DNA, the CDR3 is TGTGCCAGCAGCGTAGTTGGGGCCGGCTACACCTTC. Using reference TRBV9 and TRBJ1-2 for the parts outside the CDR3, the full variable domain is DSGVTQTPKHLITATGQRVTLRCSPRSGDLSVYWYQQSLDQGLQFLIQYYNGEERAKGNILERFSAQQFPDLHSELNLSSLELGDSALYFCASSVVGAGYTFGSGTRLTVV.